This entry lists 24 T cell receptor beta chains sequenced from one sample in a study of blood T cell repertoires in COVID-19 (dated by TCRdb to 2020 to 2021). Library construction relied on the immunoSEQ multiplex PCR assay. This is the immuneACCESS table as TCRdb keeps it, with only in-frame sequences that have V and J called. A part of the clones is gone; compared with another copy, unresolved V genes explain less than half, and the rest is unexplained. The sample table records fewer than 200,000 clones; 80% to 90% of these occur just once. The ten largest make up about 7.2% of the sample. The sample consisted of PBMCs or T cells enriched from blood (not recorded which). These receptors came from a man in his fifties who had recovered from COVID-19.

The chain is built from TRBV19 and TRBJ1-2; 11 bases are a match to TRBD1. The CDR3 runs to 15 residues. V lost 7 bases, J lost 7 bases, and 11 bases stayed unmatched. Germline V gives CDR1 LNHDA, CDR2 SQIVND (reference sequence). CDR3 nucleotides: TGTGCCAGTAAAACCTCCGGGACAGGGGGTTTTGGCTACACCTTC. Translating it yields CASKTSGTGGFGYTF.

The chain combines TRBV7-9 with TRBJ1-2; TRBD1 matches at 8 bases. Per germline, CDR1 SEHNR and CDR2 FQNEAQ (reference sequence). The CDR3 covers 14 residues. Germline trimming cut 2 bases from V and 3 bases from J; bases unmatched to any gene: 2. CDR3 nucleotide sequence: TGTGCCAGCAGCTTACAGGGGGCGGACTATGGCTACACCTTC. Protein: CASSLQGADYGYTF.

The gene calls are TRBV7-9 and TRBJ1-4, with TRBD1 matching 7 bases. After removal of 5 bases from V and 2 bases from J, the junction contained 8 bases not matched to a gene. CDR3 size: 16 residues. In germline, CDR1 is SEHNR, CDR2 FQNEAQ (reference sequence). The CDR3 loop reads CASSPPTGSTNEKLFF. Written as DNA, the CDR3 is TGTGCCAGCAGCCCACCGACAGGGTCCACTAATGAAAAACTGTTTTTT. Filled out from reference TRBV7-9 and TRBJ1-4, the complete variable domain reads DTGVSQNPRHKITKRGQNVTFRCDPISEHNRLYWYRQTLGQGPEFLTYFQNEAQLEKSRLLSDRFSAERPKGSFSTLEIQRTEQGDSAMYLCASSPPTGSTNEKLFFGSGTQLSVL.

The chain has TRBV5-4 and TRBJ2-5, with 14 bases aligning to TRBD2. CDR3 size: 15 residues. From germline, CDR1 is SGHNT and CDR2 YYREEE (reference sequence). Trimming at V came to 3 bases and at J to 4 bases, leaving 2 bases not matched to a gene. For the CDR3, the DNA is TGTGCCAGCAGCTCGGGACTAGCGGGGGTAGAGACCCAGTACTTC. Translation: CASSSGLAGVETQYF.

V and J are TRBV5-4 and TRBJ2-5; 8 bases align to TRBD1. Germline CDR1 SGHNT, CDR2 YYREEE (reference sequence). The CDR3 has 16 residues. The V segment lost 4 bases and the J segment 6 bases; nucleotides outside the gene matches: 14. As DNA, the CDR3 is TGTGCCAGCAGCGCGAACGACAGGGGTCCACAGCAGACCCAGTACTTC. Translating it yields CASSANDRGPQQTQYF.

This clone was counted between two and nine times. The CDR3, as DNA: TGTGCCAGCAGGCGGACAGGGGAACTAAGTGAAGCTTTCTTT. Translated: CASRRTGELSEAFF. This chain links TRBV6-6 with TRBJ1-1, with TRBD1 identical over 9 bases. Germline lookup yields CDR1 MNHNY and CDR2 SVGAGI (reference sequence). This CDR3 spans 14 amino acids. Trimming at V came to 6 bases and at J to 7 bases, leaving 9 bases not matched to a gene.

The chain uses TRBV5-6 and TRBJ1-6; tentative D call: TRBD1 (6 bases). The germline CDR1 and CDR2 sequences are SGHDT and YYEEEE. With 0 bases removed from V and 3 bases from J, the gap between germline ends came to 10 bases. The length of the CDR3 is 16 residues. Written as DNA, the CDR3 is TGTGCCAGCAGCTTGGGGGGGCCGGACTATAATTCACCCCTCCACTTT. This encodes CASSLGGPDYNSPLHF.

This clone showed up just a few times. The rearrangement uses TRBV9 and TRBJ2-1; maybe TRBD1 (5 bases). The CDR3 contains 17 residues. With 3 bases removed from V and 2 bases from J, the gap between germline ends came to 18 bases. In germline, CDR1 is SGDLS, CDR2 YYNGEE. CDR3 residues: CASSAQPGHGTYNEQFF. CDR3 nucleotide sequence: TGTGCCAGCAGCGCTCAGCCCGGACACGGAACCTACAATGAGCAGTTCTTC.

This chain uses TRBV9 with TRBJ2-7, with 8 nucleotides matching TRBD2. CDR1 SGDLS and CDR2 YYNGEE come from the germline V gene. This CDR3 has 15 residues. V lost 0 bases to trimming and J lost 4 bases; unmatched junction nucleotides: 6. For the CDR3, the DNA is TGTGCCAGCAGCGTAGAAGCGGGGGTCGTTTACGAGCAGTACTTC. It yields the protein CASSVEAGVVYEQYF. Full variable domain (rest looked up from reference TRBV9 and TRBJ2-7): DSGVTQTPKHLITATGQRVTLRCSPRSGDLSVYWYQQSLDQGLQFLIQYYNGEERAKGNILERFSAQQFPDLHSELNLSSLELGDSALYFCASSVEAGVVYEQYFGPGTRLTVT.

The chain uses TRBV11-3 and TRBJ1-1; D is ambiguous. V was pared by 5 bases and J by 5 bases, with 9 bases between. This CDR3 contains 12 residues. CDR1 and CDR2 from the germline V gene are SGHNT and YENEEA. For the CDR3, the DNA is TGTGCCAGCAGCCCCGGTTTGACTGAAGCTTTCTTT. This encodes CASSPGLTEAFF.

This CDR3 reads CASSSGTGGWGELFF. CDR3 nucleotides: TGTGCCAGCAGCTCCGGGACAGGGGGCTGGGGGGAGCTGTTTTTT. The chain is built from TRBV7-8 and TRBJ2-2, with 12 bases aligning to TRBD1. Germline V gives CDR1 SGHVS, CDR2 FQNEAQ. V shed 4 bases, J shed 8 bases, and the junction held 5 bases outside the gene matches. This CDR3 is 15 amino acids long.

The chain couples TRBV30 to TRBJ1-4, with 9 bases fitting TRBD1. The germline V gene encodes CDR1 GTSNPN and CDR2 SVGIG (reference sequence). The V and J ends lost 3 bases and 1 base, in that order; junction bases with no gene match: 3. The length of the CDR3 is 15 residues. CDR3 region: CAWREGQGTNEKLFF. In nucleotides, the CDR3 is TGTGCCTGGAGAGAGGGACAGGGAACTAATGAAAAACTGTTTTTT.

The chain has TRBV2 and TRBJ2-2; a possible D gene is TRBD1 (5 bases). CDR1 and CDR2 from the germline V gene are SNHLY and FYNNEI. The CDR3 totals 15 residues. Trimming removed 10 bases at V and 1 base at J, with 16 bases between. The CDR3 DNA reads TGTGCCACCAAGGACACACCGATGAACACCGGGGAGCTGTTTTTT. It encodes CATKDTPMNTGELFF.

This clone was seen only a few times. The chain employs TRBV5-1 and TRBJ2-3, with 10 bases matching TRBD1. The germline V gene encodes CDR1 SGHRS and CDR2 YFSETQ. V shed 5 bases, J shed 5 bases, and the junction held 11 bases outside the gene matches. The CDR3 consists of 16 residues. The CDR3 protein is CASSSLTGGGVDTQYF. CDR3 in DNA: TGCGCCAGCAGTTCATTGACAGGGGGCGGGGTAGATACGCAGTATTTT.

The CDR3, as DNA: TGCGCCAGCAGCCAAGACGACAGGGCTAATGAAAAACTGTTTTTT. Amino acid sequence: CASSQDDRANEKLFF. The rearrangement joins TRBV4-3 to TRBJ1-4; 7 positions agree with TRBD1. CDR1 and CDR2 (germline): LGHNA, YSLEER. This CDR3 contains 15 residues. The trim removed 0 bases at V and 3 bases at J, leaving 1 base unmatched.

This chain uses TRBV27 with TRBJ2-7; no clear D gene. The CDR3 is 13 amino acids. CDR1 and CDR2 from the germline V gene are MNHEY and SMNVEV (reference sequence). V gave up 0 bases and J gave up 3 bases, with 6 bases separating them. In DNA form, the CDR3 reads TGTGCCAGCAGTTTATCAGAGGACTACGAGCAGTACTTC. Amino acid sequence: CASSLSEDYEQYF.

A few counts support this clone. The chain joins TRBV4-1 to TRBJ1-2; 10 bases map to TRBD1. This CDR3 comprises 17 residues. Germline V lookup: CDR1 MGHRA, CDR2 YSYEKL. With 0 bases clipped from V and 4 bases from J, the junction kept 8 bases outside the gene matches. Here the CDR3 reads CASSQDLGTGVIYGYTF. Here the CDR3 DNA reads TGCGCCAGCAGCCAAGATCTTGGGACAGGGGTTATCTATGGCTACACCTTC.

The gene calls are TRBV7-9 and TRBJ2-7; TRBD1 matches at 7 bases. CDR3 length equals 15 residues. Germline CDR1 is SEHNR and CDR2 is FQNEAQ (reference sequence). The V segment lost 5 bases and the J segment 7 bases; nucleotides outside the gene matches: 14. In nucleotides, the CDR3 is TGTGCCAGCAGCCCCCGAAACCACAGGGGAATGGAGCAGTACTTC. Translation: CASSPRNHRGMEQYF.

The chain combines TRBV9 with TRBJ2-7; the D gene is possibly TRBD1 (6 bases). Trimming removed 3 bases from V and 2 bases from J, with 12 bases in between. Germline V CDR1 and CDR2: SGDLS, YYNGEE. The CDR3 covers 14 residues. The CDR3 loop reads CASSGRDNAYEQYF. CDR3 bases: TGTGCCAGCAGCGGCCGGGACAACGCCTACGAGCAGTACTTC.

This clone was found once. This chain uses TRBV9 with TRBJ1-4; maybe TRBD1 (6 bases). Germline CDR1 is SGDLS and CDR2 is YYNGEE. The CDR3 runs to 15 residues. The V end lost 4 bases, the J end lost 7 bases, and 17 bases lay between the germline ends. CDR3 residues: CASSTYPGVGEKLFF. The CDR3 DNA sequence: TGTGCCAGCAGCACCTATCCAGGGGTAGGTGAAAAACTGTTTTTT.

The rearrangement joins TRBV24-1 to TRBJ1-2; D not resolved. V lost 5 bases and J 2 bases, leaving 11 bases between the germline ends. Germline loops: CDR1 KGHDR, CDR2 SFDVKD. The CDR3 has 14 residues. CDR3: CATSAEDFNYGYTF. CDR3 bases: TGTGCCACCAGTGCTGAGGATTTCAACTATGGCTACACCTTC.

V gene TRBV12-3 or TRBV12-4 combines with J gene TRBJ1-2, with 9 bases aligning to TRBD1. The CDR3 covers 13 residues. Trimming took 5 bases from V and 6 from J; bases not matched to a gene: 4. The CDR3 region is CASSTGGFNGYTF. The CDR3 DNA reads as TGTGCCAGCAGTACAGGGGGCTTTAATGGCTACACCTTC.

This clone appeared a single time. The chain employs TRBV7-9 and TRBJ1-5, with D unclear. The CDR3 spans 18 residues. V was cut by 1 base and J by 3 bases, with 19 bases left in between. Germline assignment: CDR1 SEHNR and CDR2 FQNEAQ (reference sequence). The CDR3 region is CASSLGLAGSGFNQPQHF. The CDR3 region has the DNA TGTGCCAGCAGCTTAGGGTTGGCGGGGTCGGGGTTCAATCAGCCCCAGCATTTT.

The genes are TRBV5-1 and TRBJ2-2; D is perhaps TRBD2 (5 bases). CDR1 is SGHRS, CDR2 YFSETQ, per germline. The CDR3 is made up of 14 amino acids. Trimming removed 4 bases at V and 0 bases at J, with 7 bases between. CDR3 DNA sequence: TGCGCCAGCAGCCTTAGCGCGAACACCGGGGAGCTGTTTTTT. Its translation is CASSLSANTGELFF. Together with reference TRBV5-1 and TRBJ2-2, the CDR3 gives the full variable domain: KAGVTQTPRYLIKTRGQQVTLSCSPISGHRSVSWYQQTPGQGLQFLFEYFSETQRNKGNFPGRFSGRQFSNSRSEMNVSTLELGDSALYLCASSLSANTGELFFGEGSRLTVL.